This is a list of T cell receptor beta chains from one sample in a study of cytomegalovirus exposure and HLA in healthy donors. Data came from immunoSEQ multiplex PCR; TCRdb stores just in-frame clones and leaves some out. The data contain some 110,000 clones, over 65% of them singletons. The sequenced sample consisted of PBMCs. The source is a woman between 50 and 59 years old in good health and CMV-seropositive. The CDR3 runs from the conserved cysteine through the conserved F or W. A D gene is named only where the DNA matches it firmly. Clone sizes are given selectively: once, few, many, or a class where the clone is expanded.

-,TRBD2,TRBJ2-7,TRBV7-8,CASSLMVGPSGRASLYEQYF,TGTGCCAGCAGCTTAATGGTGGGTCCTAGCGGGAGGGCCTCCCTCTACGAGCAGTACTTC
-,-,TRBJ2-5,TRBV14,CASSHGYGRSGVNQETQYF,TGTGCCAGCAGCCACGGATACGGGCGTTCAGGGGTTAACCAAGAGACCCAGTACTTC
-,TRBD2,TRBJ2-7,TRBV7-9,CASSLSGSSYEQYF,TGTGCCAGCAGCTTAAGCGGGAGCTCCTACGAGCAGTACTTC
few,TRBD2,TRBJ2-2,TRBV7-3,CASSSGRTSGKHYGGELFF,TGTGCCAGCAGCTCCGGTCGGACTAGCGGAAAACATTACGGCGGGGAGCTGTTTTTT
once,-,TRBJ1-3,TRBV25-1,CASSDPLSGNTIYF,TGTGCCAGCAGTGACCCACTCTCTGGAAACACCATATATTTT
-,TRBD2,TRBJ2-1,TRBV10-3,CAISPSGGNNEQFF,TGTGCCATCAGCCCTAGCGGGGGCAACAATGAGCAGTTCTTC
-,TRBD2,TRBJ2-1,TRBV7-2,CASSLAGWTSGGGYNEQFF,TGTGCCAGCAGCTTAGCAGGGTGGACTAGCGGGGGGGGTTACAATGAGCAGTTCTTC
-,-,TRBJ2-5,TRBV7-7,CASSPNSLQETQYF,TGTGCCAGCAGCCCTAACAGCCTCCAAGAGACCCAGTACTTC
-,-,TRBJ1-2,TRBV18,CASSPQGMDYGYTF,TGTGCCAGCTCACCACAGGGGATGGACTATGGCTACACCTTC
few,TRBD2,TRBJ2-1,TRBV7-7,CASSSGLASYNEQFF,TGTGCCAGCAGCTCCGGACTAGCTTCGTACAATGAGCAGTTCTTC
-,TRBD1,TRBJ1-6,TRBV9,CASSPKIGTGASNSPLHF,TGTGCCAGCAGCCCAAAGATCGGGACAGGGGCATCCAATTCACCCCTCCACTTT
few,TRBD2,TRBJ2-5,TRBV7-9,CASSKAGPGGETQYF,TGTGCCAGCAGTAAAGCGGGGCCTGGGGGGGAGACCCAGTACTTC
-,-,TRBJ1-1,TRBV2,CASTLNTEAFF,TGTGCCAGCACTCTCAACACTGAAGCTTTCTTT
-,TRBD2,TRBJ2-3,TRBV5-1,CASSLDWLAGAEDTQYF,TGCGCCAGCAGCTTGGATTGGCTAGCGGGAGCTGAAGATACGCAGTATTTT
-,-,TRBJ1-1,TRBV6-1,CASTGFANTEAFF,TGTGCCAGCACAGGGTTCGCAAACACTGAAGCTTTCTTT
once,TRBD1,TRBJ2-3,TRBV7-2,CASSYGTGGPDTQYF,TGTGCCAGCAGCTACGGGACAGGGGGACCAGATACGCAGTATTTT
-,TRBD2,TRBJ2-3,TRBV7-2,CASSSGVGAGTDTQYF,TGTGCCAGCAGCTCCGGGGTGGGAGCGGGGACAGATACGCAGTATTTT
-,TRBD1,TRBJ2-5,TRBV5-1,CASSPTTGGETQYF,TGCGCCAGCAGCCCCACGACAGGGGGAGAGACCCAGTACTTC
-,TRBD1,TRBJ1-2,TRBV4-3,CASSQEGQGANYGYTF,TGCGCCAGCAGCCAAGAAGGACAGGGAGCTAACTATGGCTACACCTTC
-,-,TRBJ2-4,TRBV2,CASSEGDRRGGGNIQYF,TGTGCCAGCAGTGAGGGGGACAGACGGGGAGGCGGAAACATTCAGTACTTC
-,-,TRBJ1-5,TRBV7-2,CASSLAYNQPQHF,TGTGCCAGCAGCTTAGCATACAATCAGCCCCAGCATTTT
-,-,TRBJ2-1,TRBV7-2,CASSLALYNEQFF,TGTGCCAGCAGCTTAGCACTATACAATGAGCAGTTCTTC
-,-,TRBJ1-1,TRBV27,CASSRQNLNTEAFF,TGTGCCAGCAGTCGACAGAATCTGAACACTGAAGCTTTCTTT
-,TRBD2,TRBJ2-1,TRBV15,CATSRNAGAYNEQFF,TGTGCCACCAGCAGAAACGCGGGAGCCTACAATGAGCAGTTCTTC
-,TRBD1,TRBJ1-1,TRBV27,CASSLRGPGITEAFF,TGTGCCAGCAGTTTAAGGGGGCCGGGGATCACTGAAGCTTTCTTT
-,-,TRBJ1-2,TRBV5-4,CASSSPTAGKKNGYTF,TGTGCCAGCAGCTCACCTACCGCAGGGAAGAAAAATGGCTACACCTTC
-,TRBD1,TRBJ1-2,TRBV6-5,CASSARDSYGYTF,TGTGCCAGCAGTGCCCGGGACAGCTATGGCTACACCTTC
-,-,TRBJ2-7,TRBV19,CASSMGRAYEQYF,TGTGCCAGTAGTATGGGCCGAGCCTACGAGCAGTACTTC
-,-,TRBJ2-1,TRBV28,CASSLNTAVQQFF,TGTGCCAGCAGTTTGAACACCGCTGTTCAGCAGTTCTTC
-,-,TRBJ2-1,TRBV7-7,CASSPWGDTYNEQFF,TGTGCCAGCAGCCCCTGGGGAGATACCTACAATGAGCAGTTCTTC
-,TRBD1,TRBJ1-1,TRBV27,CASSFIGTGNTEAFF,TGTGCCAGCAGTTTCATCGGGACAGGGAACACTGAAGCTTTCTTT
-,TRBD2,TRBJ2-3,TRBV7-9,CASSLGATSGTTDTQYF,TGTGCCAGCAGCTTAGGGGCGACTAGCGGGACCACAGATACGCAGTATTTT
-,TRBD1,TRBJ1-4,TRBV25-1,CASSEFPGQTTNEKLFF,TGTGCCAGCAGTGAATTTCCGGGACAGACGACTAATGAAAAACTGTTTTTT
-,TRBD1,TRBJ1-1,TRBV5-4,CASSTGQGPNTEAFF,TGTGCCAGCAGCACAGGACAGGGACCGAACACTGAAGCTTTCTTT
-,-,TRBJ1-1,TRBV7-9,CSSSLSLTEAFF,TGTTCCAGCAGCTTAAGCCTCACTGAAGCTTTCTTT
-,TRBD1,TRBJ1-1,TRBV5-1,CASSLAGQERNTEAFF,TGCGCCAGCAGCTTGGCCGGACAGGAAAGAAACACTGAAGCTTTCTTT
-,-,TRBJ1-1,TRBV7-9,CASSLPPGQLKNTEAFF,TGTGCCAGCAGCTTACCGCCGGGACAACTTAAGAACACTGAAGCTTTCTTT